This TCR beta chain was found in a study of T cells in Graves' hyperthyroidism and ophthalmopathy (dated by TCRdb to between 2018 and 2021). Notes on the research overall: To identify TCR V-J signatures that set the groups apart, the researchers used a discovery cohort of 100 patients, made up of 43 with Graves' ophthalmopathy and 57 with stable Graves' hyperthyroidism. Prospective prediction of ophthalmopathy was tested in an independent validation cohort consisting of 18 to 20 hyperthyroidism patients and about 17 patients who later progressed to ophthalmopathy. The roughly 99 discovery patients were divided at random into training and test sets in a 7:3 ratio. Thyroid tissue and blood T-cell repertoires from more than 5 Graves' hyperthyroidism patients were also compared in the study. Following sampling, methimazole starting at 30 mg daily was given to hyperthyroidism patients, and high-dose intravenous methylprednisolone was given to ophthalmopathy patients. According to the paper, TCR Vbeta CDR3 sequencing was carried out on approximately 140 peripheral blood samples, which came from over 40 ophthalmopathy, 75 to 80 hyperthyroidism and approximately 17 progressor patients.

Per the germline V gene, SGHTA is the CDR1 and FQGNSA is the CDR2. A distance of 6 bases separates the germline ends of V and J, which lose 3 bases and 4 bases respectively. The CDR3 runs 13 amino acids, cysteine and phenylalanine included. Just CDR3 DNA is preserved here, 39 bases in frame from base 1. On the study overall, not on this receptor specifically: Most expanded thyroid clonotypes (frequency above 0.001) were also detected in blood, a finding suggesting that blood repertoires may reflect thyroid immune responses. In validation, the model predicted progression to ophthalmopathy a median of about 6.8 months before onset, with roughly 70% sensitivity and 72.22% specificity. In cross-validation, a model built on a 13 V-J signature told ophthalmopathy apart from stable hyperthyroidism with over 85% sensitivity and roughly 81% specificity, and in testing the same model reached 80%/75%. Sample size was not statistically predetermined, and investigators were not blinded to group allocation.

TCR beta CDR3 regions were amplified from RNA transcripts. For the first round of RT-PCR on the TCR CDR3, the HTBI primer set was used together with the Qiagen OneStep RT-PCR kit. The libraries were constructed in a second round of multiplex PCR and then size-selected and purified. Paired-end sequencing of the libraries was performed with 100 bp reads on an Illumina HiSeq2000. The study's processing was this. Raw data were processed with SOAPnuke, discarding reads with adapters, uncalled bases, mean Phred below 15, or no exact constant-primer or identifier match. High-quality paired reads were merged using COPE v1.2.5, and each unique nucleotide sequence was defined as a clonotype. Clonotypes were aligned to IMGT TRBV, TRBD and TRBJ reference segments using MiTCR v1.1. Analysis was restricted to V-J combinations with a frequency above 0.0001, which covered 99.2% of repertoires. A TCS score was defined as the ratio of F50 (clonal expansion) to E x V (chaos), with BLOSUM62-based TCRdist applied between CDR3 peptides within each V-J. Welch's t-statistics and random forest reduced 500 to 550 V-J features to about 12, which were used in a naive Bayes classifier (R e1071). The Morisita-Horn index was used to measure how similar the thyroid and blood repertoires were. TCRdb itself trimmed the public reads at Q25 with fastp, ran MiXCR and retained productive beta chains. Under each unique CDR3 protein, matching rows form one entry showing the most common genes and DNA. TCRdb, rather than the study authors, made the V and J calls. The sample yields about 640,000 distinct CDR3 sequences; 45% were counted once. Together, the top ten hold about 7.7% of the sample.

A word on this clonotype: Its antigen specificity is not known. A much larger clone lies a single base off, so this may be a read error.

Any patient with an uncontrolled infection, another autoimmune disease, pregnancy or lactation was excluded. Diagnoses were established on the basis of clinical symptoms, serum thyroxine and TRAb, thyroid ultrasound, and orbital computed tomography. Total RNA was extracted using Trizol reagent, and RNA quality was assessed on an Agilent 2100 Bioanalyzer. The V and J segments used are TRBV7-2 and TRBJ2-2, with the D gene uncertain. Sequences were obtained from peripheral blood or thyroid tissue (not recorded which). The clonotype was recovered from an adult man with Graves' disease, either hyperthyroidism or ophthalmopathy (not recorded which). Here the CDR3 is given as CASSFVGTGELFF. The DNA sequence is TGTGCCAGCAGCTTTGTGGGCACCGGGGAGCTGTTTTTT. Where the CDR3 stops, the reference TRBV7-2 and TRBJ2-2 genes take over; the full variable domain is GAGVSQSPSNKVTEKGKDVELRCDPISGHTALYWYRQSLGQGLEFLIYFQGNSAPDKSGLPSDRFSAERTGGSVSTLTIQRTQQEDSAVYLCASSFVGTGELFFGEGSRLTVL.